The 20 T cell receptor beta chains below were found in one sample sequenced in a study of blood T cell repertoires in COVID-19. Measured with immunoSEQ multiplex PCR; TCRdb has only the in-frame clones, and not every one. The sample has about 200,000 clones, about 81% seen once; the top ten hold roughly 8%. The sequencing input was peripheral blood. These receptors came from a woman in her fifties or sixties with COVID-19, enrolled during active disease.

CDR3 in DNA: TGTGCCAGCAGCTTATCCGCTAGCGGGAGTACCTACGAGCAGTACTTC. Residues: CASSLSASGSTYEQYF. The V and J genes are TRBV7-9 and TRBJ2-7, with TRBD2 identical over 10 bases. The CDR3 consists of 16 residues. Germline-derived CDR1 and CDR2 are SEHNR and FQNEAQ (reference sequence). The ends lost 2 bases at V and 2 bases at J; junction bases unmatched: 6.

The rearrangement uses TRBV11-1 and TRBJ2-3; the D gene is possibly TRBD2 (6 bases). CDR1 is SGHAT, CDR2 FQDESV, per germline (reference sequence). Trimming took off 1 base at V and 7 bases at J, with 15 bases between the two ends. The CDR3 covers 15 residues. This chain's CDR3 is CASSLVTFSGNTQYF. The CDR3 nucleotides are TGTGCCAGCAGCTTAGTAACTTTTAGCGGAAATACGCAGTATTTT. Using reference TRBV11-1 and TRBJ2-3 for the parts outside the CDR3, the full variable domain is EAEVAQSPRYKITEKSQAVAFWCDPISGHATLYWYRQILGQGPELLVQFQDESVVDDSQLPKDRFSAERLKGVDSTLKIQPAELGDSAMYLCASSLVTFSGNTQYFGPGTRLTVL.

This clone was counted once. The chain links TRBV19 to TRBJ1-2; 9 bases fit TRBD1. V shed 0 bases, J shed 11 bases, and the junction held 4 bases outside the gene matches. The V gene's germline CDR1 is LNHDA and CDR2 SQIVND (reference sequence). This CDR3 contains 13 residues. CDR3 residues: CASSIEGQGRYTF. The DNA for the CDR3 is TGTGCCAGTAGTATAGAGGGACAGGGACGGTACACCTTC.

The rearrangement uses TRBV19 and TRBJ2-7; 7 bases fit TRBD2. This CDR3 is built from 12 residues. Germline V CDR1 and CDR2: LNHDA, SQIVND (reference sequence). The trim removed 10 bases at V and 1 base at J, leaving 4 bases unmatched. The CDR3 region has the DNA TGTGCCACCCGCGGGGGATCCTACGAGCAGTACTTC. Translating gives CATRGGSYEQYF.

This clone was found once. V is TRBV19 and J is TRBJ2-1, with D tentatively TRBD2 (6 bases). Trimming pared 3 bases from V and 2 bases from J, leaving 11 bases between. CDR3 size: 15 residues. CDR1 and CDR2 (germline): LNHDA, SQIVND (reference sequence). CDR3 region: CASSMGLATYNEQFF. The CDR3 nucleotides read TGTGCCAGTAGTATGGGGCTAGCGACCTACAATGAGCAGTTCTTC. The whole variable domain, remainder taken from reference TRBV19 and TRBJ2-1, is DGGITQSPKYLFRKEGQNVTLSCEQNLNHDAMYWYRQDPGQGLRLIYYSQIVNDFQKGDIAEGYSVSREKKESFPLTVTSAQKNPTAFYLCASSMGLATYNEQFFGPGTRLTVL.

The CDR3 bases are TGTGCCAGCAGCCTAGGACAGATTGCTGGAAACACCATATATTTT. It translates to CASSLGQIAGNTIYF. The chain joins TRBV9 to TRBJ1-3; tentatively, D is TRBD1 (6 bases). V was shortened by 4 bases and J by 2 bases, with 13 bases between the two germline ends. This CDR3 is 15 amino acids long. Germline lookup yields CDR1 SGDLS and CDR2 YYNGEE.

The chain joins TRBV5-4 to TRBJ2-3; D is ambiguous. The CDR3 loop spans 17 amino acids. V lost 0 bases and J lost 0, with 14 bases in between. Germline lookup yields CDR1 SGHNT and CDR2 YYREEE (reference sequence). The CDR3 DNA reads TGTGCCAGCAGCTTGGGTGTGGCCGCCCCTAGCACAGATACGCAGTATTTT. Translation: CASSLGVAAPSTDTQYF.

The chain has TRBV11-2 and TRBJ2-1; 16 bases are a match to TRBD2. The J segment lost 9 bases and the V segment lost 5 bases, leaving 7 bases of the junction unmatched. The CDR3 has 16 residues. From germline, CDR1 is SGHAT and CDR2 FQNNGV. The DNA of the CDR3 is TGTGCCAGCAGCCCGGGACTAGCGGGAGGGGAGCGTGAGCAGTTCTTC. Translation: CASSPGLAGGEREQFF. The entire variable domain, with the rest obtained from reference TRBV11-2 and TRBJ2-1, is as follows: EAGVAQSPRYKIIEKRQSVAFWCNPISGHATLYWYQQILGQGPKLLIQFQNNGVVDDSQLPKDRFSAERLKGVDSTLKIQPAKLEDSAVYLCASSPGLAGGEREQFFGPGTRLTVL.

This sequence joins TRBV18 and TRBJ1-1; D gene uncertain. This CDR3 spans 13 amino acids. V lost 3 bases to trimming and J lost 4 bases, with 9 bases between them. Germline V lookup: CDR1 KGHSH, CDR2 LQKENI. The CDR3 bases are TGTGCCAGCTCACCTAAGGGAGGCACTGAAGCTTTCTTT. It is translated as CASSPKGGTEAFF.

This clone has a single count. The chain joins TRBV7-9 to TRBJ1-1, with no clear D. The germline gives CDR1 SEHNR, CDR2 FQNEAQ (reference sequence). The length of the CDR3 is 13 residues. V lost 0 bases to trimming and J lost 5 bases, with 7 bases between them. DNA for the CDR3: TGTGCCAGCAGCTTAGCCCAGCGGACTGAAGCTTTCTTT. The encoded protein is CASSLAQRTEAFF.

This chain joins TRBV2 and TRBJ1-1; TRBD1 might be the D (6 bases). Trimming cost V 6 bases and J 6 bases, with 17 bases left between them. Germline values: CDR1 SNHLY, CDR2 FYNNEI. The CDR3 runs 14 residues. The CDR3 spells CASRLEGGLPEAFF. Written as DNA, the CDR3 is TGTGCCAGCAGATTGGAGGGGGGGTTACCTGAAGCTTTCTTT. Based on the CDR3 plus reference TRBV2 and TRBJ1-1, the full variable domain is EPEVTQTPSHQVTQMGQEVILRCVPISNHLYFYWYRQILGQKVEFLVSFYNNEISEKSEIFDDQFSVERPDGSNFTLKIRSTKLEDSAMYFCASRLEGGLPEAFFGQGTRLTVV.

As DNA, the CDR3 is TGTGCCAGTGGGAGGACCGGGGAGCTGTTTTTT. Translated, it gives CASGRTGELFF. The chain uses TRBV2 and TRBJ2-2; D might be TRBD2 (6 bases). This CDR3 has 11 residues. V was pared by 9 bases and J by 5 bases, with 7 bases between. Germline loops: CDR1 SNHLY, CDR2 FYNNEI.

The chain joins TRBV5-1 to TRBJ2-5; possible D gene TRBD2, 6 bases. CDR3 size: 15 residues. Trimming removed 3 bases at V and 5 bases at J, with 17 bases between. Germline CDR1 and CDR2: SGHRS and YFSETQ. CDR3 in amino acids: CASSSGTFGGETQYF. DNA of the CDR3: TGCGCCAGCAGCTCCGGGACTTTCGGTGGGGAGACCCAGTACTTC. Complete variable domain (other parts from reference TRBV5-1 and TRBJ2-5): KAGVTQTPRYLIKTRGQQVTLSCSPISGHRSVSWYQQTPGQGLQFLFEYFSETQRNKGNFPGRFSGRQFSNSRSEMNVSTLELGDSALYLCASSSGTFGGETQYFGPGTRLLVL.

This clone appeared once. The chain is built from TRBV29-1 and TRBJ2-1; the match to TRBD2 covers 12 bases. J was trimmed by 4 bases and V by 5 bases; bases with no gene match: 0. The CDR3 runs 13 residues. Per the germline V gene, CDR1 is SQVTM and CDR2 is ANQGSEA. Written as DNA, the CDR3 is TGCAGCGTTCTAGCGGGAGGGTACAATGAGCAGTTCTTC. Its translation: CSVLAGGYNEQFF.

This clone appeared a few times. J is TRBJ2-7 and V is TRBV28; 8 bases fit TRBD2. Trimming cost V 2 bases and J 8 bases; bases outside gene matches: 8. Germline CDR1 is MDHEN and CDR2 is SYDVKM. CDR3 length equals 14 residues. CDR3 sequence (DNA): TGTGCCAGCAGTTTACGACTAGCGTCTCAGAAGCAGTACTTC. This gives the protein CASSLRLASQKQYF.

This chain links TRBV6-5 with TRBJ2-5; D might be TRBD1 (5 bases). V lost 7 bases to trimming and J lost 2 bases, with 11 bases between them. Germline V gene data show CDR1 as MNHEY and CDR2 as SVGAGI. CDR3 length: 13 amino acids. DNA of the CDR3: TGTGCCAGCAAAACAGGTACTCAAGAGACCCAGTACTTC. It specifies CASKTGTQETQYF.

The chain combines TRBV5-1 with TRBJ2-7; no definite D call. This CDR3 comprises 15 residues. V was pared by 0 bases and J by 5 bases, with 15 bases between. Looked up from germline, CDR1 is SGHRS and CDR2 is YFSETQ. The CDR3 loop is CASSLAALAVNEQYF. DNA of the CDR3: TGCGCCAGCAGCTTGGCCGCACTGGCGGTCAACGAGCAGTACTTC.

The chain is built from TRBV7-9 and TRBJ2-7; TRBD1 agrees at 10 bases. Trimming cost V 5 bases and J 7 bases; bases outside gene matches: 11. This CDR3 region has 15 residues. Germline-derived CDR1 and CDR2 are SEHNR and FQNEAQ (reference sequence). The CDR3 DNA reads as TGTGCCAGCAGCGCACACAGGGGACAGGGGAGGGAGCAGTACGTC. Its protein is CASSAHRGQGREQYV.

This clone was counted a few times. This chain uses TRBV18 with TRBJ2-3, with D perhaps TRBD1 (5 bases). Germline V CDR1 and CDR2: KGHSH, LQKENI. V was cut by 3 bases and J by 0 bases, with 10 bases left in between. This CDR3 contains 15 residues. The CDR3 loop is CASSPSTASTDTQYF. The CDR3 DNA is TGTGCCAGCTCACCGTCGACAGCTAGCACAGATACGCAGTATTTT.

As for this clone: Other DNA sequences from this sample encode an identical CDR3 as well. The chain has TRBV5-4 and TRBJ1-2; 10 positions match TRBD1. Germline V gene data show CDR1 as SGHNT and CDR2 as YYREEE (reference sequence). With V trimmed by 4 bases and J by 8 bases, 5 bases remained unmatched. This CDR3 contains 13 residues. The CDR3 nucleotides are TGTGCCAGCAGCCTACGACAGGGGGCGGGCTACACCTTC. As protein: CASSLRQGAGYTF.